The rows below give T cell receptor beta chains drawn from one sample of a study of spatial heterogeneity in lung cancer. TCRdb reprocessed the 5' RACE reads via MiXCR and lists one record per CDR3 protein. The data show some 3,100 distinct CDR3 sequences, 2.5% to 3.5% seen once. The sequencing used normal lung tissue next to the tumor, collected at surgery. Receptors were obtained from a male donor with early-stage non-small cell lung cancer. Both conserved end residues are part of each CDR3. Fields, in order: J gene, V gene, D gene, clone size, CDR3 DNA, CDR3 protein. D genes are given only for firm matches. Clone size is shown for a subset of rows, as once, few, many or a class of expanded clone.

>TRBJ1-1|TRBV29-1|-|medium-sized
TGCAGCGTTGAGGAAGTAGCGATGAACACTGAAGCTTTCTTT
CSVEEVAMNTEAFF
>TRBJ1-2|TRBV5-1|TRBD1|many
TGCGCCAGCAGCTCCGAGGACAGGGCGGTCTATGGCTACACCTTC
CASSSEDRAVYGYTF
>TRBJ2-1|TRBV7-3|-|many
TGTGCCAGCAGCTTAACGGTGGACAATGAGCAGTTCTTC
CASSLTVDNEQFF
>TRBJ2-1|TRBV7-4|TRBD2|many
TGTGCCAGCAGCTTGGCTAGCGGGAGAAATAGTGAGCAGTTCTTC
CASSLASGRNSEQFF
>TRBJ1-1|TRBV2|-|medium-sized
TGTGCCAGCAGTGTTGGAGAGGCTTTCTTT
CASSVGEAFF
>TRBJ2-2|TRBV4-3|-|-
TGCGCCAGCAGCCAGCGCAAGGGGCCGTACACCGGGGAGCTGTTTTTT
CASSQRKGPYTGELFF
>TRBJ1-1|TRBV6-2/TRBV6-3|-|medium-sized
TGTGCCAGCACTTCCCCCACGCCCAACACTGAAGCTTTCTTT
CASTSPTPNTEAFF
>TRBJ2-1|TRBV6-5|-|many
TGTGCCAGCAGTTACTCTGGGGCCAATGAGCAGTTCTTC
CASSYSGANEQFF
>TRBJ1-1|TRBV20-1|-|medium-sized
TGCAGTGCTAGACGGTGGGACGGATTGAACACTGAAGCTTTCTTT
CSARRWDGLNTEAFF
>TRBJ1-1|TRBV9|-|many
TGTGCCAGCAGAGGGGGGGCAGGGAACACTGAAGCTTTCTTT
CASRGGAGNTEAFF
>TRBJ1-1|TRBV7-2|-|many
TGTGCCAGCAGCCCCAGGCGGGCTGAAGCTTTCTTT
CASSPRRAEAFF
>TRBJ1-1|TRBV28|-|many
TGTGCCAGCAGGTCCCTAGGGACTTTCTTT
CASRSLGTFF
>TRBJ2-1|TRBV29-1|-|many
TGCAGCGTTGAAGATCTCGGCAGCTCCTATGAGCAGTTCTTC
CSVEDLGSSYEQFF
>TRBJ2-5|TRBV7-6|-|medium-sized
TGTGCCAGCAGCTTGGGTGTGACCCAAGAGACCCAGTACTTC
CASSLGVTQETQYF
>TRBJ2-5|TRBV4-1|TRBD2|few
TGCGCCAGCAGCCGCACTAGCGGGGGGGACCAAGAGACCCAGTACTTC
CASSRTSGGDQETQYF
>TRBJ1-4|TRBV29-1|TRBD1|many
TGCAGCGGGAGGACAGGGGCGGGTGAAAAACTGTTTTTT
CSGRTGAGEKLFF
>TRBJ1-1|TRBV6-5|TRBD1|-
TGTGCCAGCAGCCCACAGGGGGACACTGAAGCTTTCTTT
CASSPQGDTEAFF
>TRBJ2-3|TRBV4-1|TRBD2|-
TGCGCCAGCAGCGGGACTAGCGGGGGGCGCACAGATACGCAGTATTTT
CASSGTSGGRTDTQYF
>TRBJ1-3|TRBV5-6|-|medium-sized
TGTGCCAGCAGCTTTCAGGTCCTGGGAAACACCATATATTTT
CASSFQVLGNTIYF
>TRBJ1-1|TRBV7-9|TRBD1|many
TGTGCCAGCAGCTTTAGGGACAGTGCCACTGAAGCTTTCTTT
CASSFRDSATEAFF
>TRBJ1-2|TRBV13|TRBD1|medium-sized
TGTGCCAGCAGCCTGGGGACAGGGAACTATGGCTACACCTTC
CASSLGTGNYGYTF
>TRBJ2-1|TRBV7-2|TRBD2|many
TGTGCCAGCAGCTTAGTAAGATTAGCGGGAGGGCCGGAGCAGTTCTTC
CASSLVRLAGGPEQFF
>TRBJ1-4|TRBV7-9|TRBD1|medium-sized
TGTGCCAGCAGCTCGTACAGGGGGCGGGAAAAACTGTTTTTT
CASSSYRGREKLFF
>TRBJ1-5|TRBV6-2/TRBV6-3|TRBD1|medium-sized
TGTGCCAGCAGTCTGGGTCTAAGGGGGCCCAATCAGCCCCAGCATTTT
CASSLGLRGPNQPQHF
>TRBJ2-7|TRBV6-6|-|medium-sized
TGTGCCAGCAGTTACCTGGGGGCCGATACCTACGAGCAGTACTTC
CASSYLGADTYEQYF
>TRBJ2-3|TRBV20-1|TRBD2|medium-sized
TGCAGTGCTAGAGATGCGGGAGGGAGCGCAGATACGCAGTATTTT
CSARDAGGSADTQYF
>TRBJ1-6|TRBV7-2|-|many
TGTGCCAGCAGCTTAGATGCAGGGGACAATTCACCCCTCCACTTT
CASSLDAGDNSPLHF
>TRBJ2-2|TRBV28|TRBD2|medium-sized
TGTGCCAGCAGTTTCCAGCGGGAGCCCGGGGAGCTGTTTTTT
CASSFQREPGELFF
>TRBJ1-2|TRBV20-1|TRBD1|medium-sized
TGCAGTGCTAGAGGGACGGCGGGACAGGGGATTAGTGGCTACACCTTC
CSARGTAGQGISGYTF
>TRBJ1-1|TRBV20-1|-|medium-sized
TGCAGTGCTAGAGAAGACATGAACACTGAAGCTTTCTTT
CSAREDMNTEAFF
>TRBJ1-2|TRBV3-1|TRBD1|medium-sized
TGTGCCAGCAGCCAAGAAAGGGACAGTTACACCTTC
CASSQERDSYTF
>TRBJ2-2|TRBV6-1|-|many
TGTGCCAGCAGTGAAGGAAGAGGGGTGGTGTTTTTT
CASSEGRGVVFF
>TRBJ1-2|TRBV28|-|many
TGTGCCAGCAGTTTACCGGCTAACTATGGCTACACCTTC
CASSLPANYGYTF
>TRBJ1-1|TRBV18|TRBD1|-
TGTGCCAGCTCACTAACGGACAGGGGGTACACTGAAGCTTTCTTT
CASSLTDRGYTEAFF
>TRBJ2-2|TRBV29-1|-|medium-sized
TGCAGCGTTGAGAGGACGAACACCGGGGAGCTGTTTTTT
CSVERTNTGELFF
>TRBJ2-7|TRBV4-3|TRBD2|medium-sized
TGCGCCAGCAGCCAAGGGACTAGCGGCACCTACGAGCAGTACTTC
CASSQGTSGTYEQYF
>TRBJ1-6|TRBV6-1|-|medium-sized
TGTGCCAGCAGTGAATCCCCGGACTCACCCCTCCACTTT
CASSESPDSPLHF
>TRBJ2-3|TRBV9|-|medium-sized
TGTGCCAGCAGCGTAAGGAGGACGGGGGGCGAAGATACGCAGTATTTT
CASSVRRTGGEDTQYF
>TRBJ2-5|TRBV2|TRBD2|many
TGTGCCAGCAAGCGGGGGGCCGGGGAGACCCAGTACTTC
CASKRGAGETQYF
>TRBJ2-5|TRBV29-1|TRBD2|medium-sized
TGCAGCGTTGAAGGGCTAGCGGGAGCGGGTCAAGAGACCCAGTACTTC
CSVEGLAGAGQETQYF
>TRBJ2-7|TRBV28|-|-
TGTGCCAGCAGGCCGGCGCCCTCCTACGAGCAGTACTTC
CASRPAPSYEQYF
>TRBJ1-5|TRBV6-2/TRBV6-3|-|medium-sized
TGTGCCAGCAGAAACGGGGGGGATCAGCCCCAGCATTTT
CASRNGGDQPQHF
>TRBJ2-1|TRBV7-2|-|many
TGTGCCAGCAGCCCCAGGGGGGGAGCGACGTACAATGAGCAGTTCTTC
CASSPRGGATYNEQFF
>TRBJ2-2|TRBV19|-|medium-sized
TGTGCCAGTAGTCCGGCGCTCCCCTACACCGGGGAGCTGTTTTTT
CASSPALPYTGELFF
>TRBJ2-7|TRBV27|-|medium-sized
TGTGCCAGCAGTTTATCCATTGGGCCCTACGAGCAGTACTTC
CASSLSIGPYEQYF
>TRBJ2-5|TRBV19|-|many
TGTGCCAGTAGTATGGAGAGGATGGAGACCCAGTACTTC
CASSMERMETQYF
>TRBJ1-4|TRBV6-2/TRBV6-3|TRBD1|medium-sized
TGTGCCAGCACTTCTCTCGACAGGGGCTATGAAAAACTGTTTTTT
CASTSLDRGYEKLFF
>TRBJ2-3|TRBV20-1|-|medium-sized
TGCAGTGCTAGACACCCGCGGATGCGGGGGCCCACAGATACGCAGTATTTT
CSARHPRMRGPTDTQYF
>TRBJ1-2|TRBV4-3|-|medium-sized
TGCGCCAGCAGCCAAGGGGGACGGCGGCATGACTACACCTTC
CASSQGGRRHDYTF
>TRBJ1-5|TRBV2|-|many
TGTGCCAGCAGGGGCGGACAGCTCAATCAGCCCCAGCATTTT
CASRGGQLNQPQHF
>TRBJ2-7|TRBV27|TRBD1|few
TGTGCCAGCAGTATACAACAGGGGGTCTCCTACGAGCAGTACTTC
CASSIQQGVSYEQYF
>TRBJ2-5|TRBV7-9|-|medium-sized
TGTGCCAGCAGCTTAGGAGGCGTCTGGGGAGAGACCCAGTACTTC
CASSLGGVWGETQYF
>TRBJ1-5|TRBV5-1|TRBD1|medium-sized
TGCGCCAGCAGCTTCGGACAGGGCCAGCCCCAGCATTTT
CASSFGQGQPQHF
>TRBJ1-6|TRBV12-3/TRBV12-4|-|medium-sized
TGTGCCAGCAGTTTTCGTGGGGCACCCCTCCACTTT
CASSFRGAPLHF